This T cell receptor (beta chain) was obtained from a study of blood T cell repertoires in COVID-19. Study-level background: Samples representing acute and convalescent COVID-19 were sourced from the United States, Italy and Spain.

In this sample, this clone turned up once. The CDR3 has 16 amino acids. Trimming cost V 5 bases and J 6 bases, with 25 bases left between them. The V gene's germline CDR1 is GTSNPN and CDR2 SVGIG (reference sequence). Only in-frame clones appear in the TCRdb table, and some are missing; sequencing was by immunoSEQ multiplex PCR. In the table there are tens of thousands of clones, roughly 84% of which are singletons. The TCR sequence derives from an older man with active COVID-19. The chain is built from TRBV30 and TRBJ2-5, with TRBD2 as a possible D gene (5 bases). The sequenced sample consisted of peripheral blood. CDR3 residues: CAWESLRLAVVKTQYF. For the CDR3, the DNA is TGTGCCTGGGAATCTCTTAGGCTAGCTGTGGTGAAGACCCAGTACTTC.